This TCR beta chain was sequenced for a study of OX40 agonist ivuxolimab in advanced cancers. TCRdb keeps only in-frame clones here, not all; method: immunoSEQ multiplex PCR. The sample holds approximately 90,000 clones, over 75% seen once. This TCR came from an adult with an advanced solid tumor such as melanoma, head and neck, liver or kidney cancer. The source material was CD4+ or CD8+ T cells sorted from blood, sampled in a trial of the OX40 agonist ivuxolimab.

The DNA of the CDR3 is TGTGCCAGCAGCCGGACAGGGTCGGCCAAAAACATTCAGTACTTC. It codes for CASSRTGSAKNIQYF. V gene TRBV11-2 combines with J gene TRBJ2-4; TRBD1 matches at 8 bases. The CDR3 loop spans 15 amino acids. J lost 1 base, V lost 5 bases, and 4 bases had no gene match. Germline values: CDR1 SGHAT, CDR2 FQNNGV.